This is a list of T cell receptor beta chains from one sample in a study of blood T cell repertoires in COVID-19. Assay used: immunoSEQ multiplex PCR; TCRdb lists only in-frame clones, some missing. The repertoire includes approximately 180,000 clones, roughly 88% of them detected once, and approximately 10% sits in the top ten. Sequencing input: peripheral blood. The receptor set was obtained from a human donor with active or convalescent COVID-19. The donor label of this sample is uncertain. Both conserved end residues are part of each CDR3. Not all rows give a size; the values are once, few, many and, for expanded clones, a class.

TRBJ2-7	.	TRBV5-5	CASSLREGYEQYF
TRBJ1-3	.	TRBV6-5	CASSITGVWANTIYF
TRBJ1-6	.	TRBV6-5	CASRTESSYNSPLHF
TRBJ1-2	.	TRBV18	CASSPGQKNYGYTF
TRBJ2-6	.	TRBV16	CASSQYQGAGANVLTF
TRBJ1-1	few	TRBV7-3	CASSPGTGGTEAFF
TRBJ1-5	.	TRBV3-1/TRBV3-2	CASSPGTGGPLVKPQHF
TRBJ2-2	.	TRBV28	CASVSPSRGSAGELFF
TRBJ2-5	once	TRBV3-1/TRBV3-2	CASSPPTSSLRETQYF
TRBJ2-7	.	TRBV5-6	CASSLASGSYEQYF